The rows below give T cell receptor beta chains drawn from one sample of a study of blood T cell repertoires in COVID-19. Clones were sequenced by immunoSEQ multiplex PCR, and TCRdb holds only the in-frame ones, with some missing. Among 200,000 to 250,000 clones, approximately 87% were seen once, and the ten largest hold 2% to 2.5%. Sequencing input: peripheral blood. The receptors here all came from a woman aged 50 to 60 with acute or convalescent COVID-19. The CDR3 runs from the conserved cysteine through the conserved F or W. Each record gives: V gene, D gene, CDR3 protein. A D gene is named only where the DNA matches it firmly.

v_call: TRBV5-1
d_call: .
cdr3_aa: CASSLPSTEAFF

v_call: TRBV18
d_call: TRBD1
cdr3_aa: CASSVDAGTGTNGYTF

v_call: TRBV18
d_call: TRBD2
cdr3_aa: CASSPVPGLGSHEQYF

v_call: TRBV25-1
d_call: .
cdr3_aa: CASTPRGANYGYTF

v_call: TRBV11-3
d_call: TRBD1
cdr3_aa: CASTIWGTAADTQYF

v_call: TRBV15
d_call: TRBD2
cdr3_aa: CATSTRQGSRLAGGNEQFF

v_call: TRBV5-1
d_call: TRBD1
cdr3_aa: CASSYDREREAFF

v_call: TRBV5-6
d_call: .
cdr3_aa: CASILEGVTDTQYF

v_call: TRBV2
d_call: TRBD1
cdr3_aa: CASRRGTGVGYTF

v_call: TRBV11-2
d_call: .
cdr3_aa: CASSLLRGGSYEQYF

v_call: TRBV5-1
d_call: TRBD2
cdr3_aa: CASSPGGPNNEQFF

v_call: TRBV18
d_call: .
cdr3_aa: CASSPPQGGGEQFF

v_call: TRBV30
d_call: .
cdr3_aa: CAWSVGTVEQFF

v_call: TRBV10-2
d_call: .
cdr3_aa: CASSDPQGGNEQFF

v_call: TRBV4-1
d_call: .
cdr3_aa: CASSQIGLNEQFF

v_call: TRBV4-2
d_call: .
cdr3_aa: CASSQEGGGPLGTDTQYF

v_call: TRBV6-4
d_call: .
cdr3_aa: CASSEPTTRRIDEQYF

v_call: TRBV6-2/TRBV6-3
d_call: .
cdr3_aa: CASSYPPFSTVGGNTEAFF

v_call: TRBV7-3
d_call: TRBD2
cdr3_aa: CASSRGLAGAEQFF

v_call: TRBV3-1/TRBV3-2
d_call: .
cdr3_aa: CASSQIGADEQFF

v_call: TRBV18
d_call: .
cdr3_aa: CASSLSGGPRYEQYF

v_call: TRBV25-1
d_call: TRBD1
cdr3_aa: CASRTGDTTGTNEKLFF

v_call: TRBV5-1
d_call: TRBD1
cdr3_aa: CASRLRNLVGQGNTEAFF

v_call: TRBV6-5
d_call: .
cdr3_aa: CASSLHSNQPQHF

v_call: TRBV7-2
d_call: TRBD1
cdr3_aa: CASSAGTGGYGYTF

v_call: TRBV7-2
d_call: .
cdr3_aa: CASSLAGQGTDTQYF

v_call: TRBV6-5
d_call: .
cdr3_aa: CASSYSKPRGNQPQHF

v_call: TRBV9
d_call: .
cdr3_aa: CASSGRESKQFF

v_call: TRBV4-3
d_call: .
cdr3_aa: CASSQEGTITGELFF

v_call: TRBV11-1
d_call: TRBD2
cdr3_aa: CASSWASGGYQDTQYF

v_call: TRBV9
d_call: TRBD2
cdr3_aa: CASSAGLTSGRRETQYF

v_call: TRBV24-1
d_call: TRBD1
cdr3_aa: CATLTDRGPFNEQFF

v_call: TRBV7-2
d_call: TRBD2
cdr3_aa: CASSPRPGTRYQETQYF

v_call: TRBV5-1
d_call: .
cdr3_aa: CASREAGASSYEQYF

v_call: TRBV4-2
d_call: TRBD2
cdr3_aa: CASSQDLLAGGDAYEQYF

v_call: TRBV19
d_call: TRBD2
cdr3_aa: CASSSGRETQYF

v_call: TRBV15
d_call: TRBD1
cdr3_aa: CATSFRDRGLEQYF

v_call: TRBV10-2
d_call: .
cdr3_aa: CASSGTWENYGYTF

v_call: TRBV3-1/TRBV3-2
d_call: .
cdr3_aa: CASSPAGSRETEAFF

v_call: TRBV12-5
d_call: .
cdr3_aa: CASGLEGGQPQHF

v_call: TRBV7-3
d_call: TRBD1
cdr3_aa: CASSRQGGTEAFF

v_call: TRBV5-6
d_call: TRBD2
cdr3_aa: CASSLELAGGLQETQYF

v_call: TRBV11-2
d_call: .
cdr3_aa: CASSSTGDSSTDTQYF

v_call: TRBV2
d_call: TRBD1
cdr3_aa: CASSDRGTIYNEQFF

v_call: TRBV6-5
d_call: .
cdr3_aa: CASTPGETNYGYTF

v_call: TRBV2
d_call: TRBD1
cdr3_aa: CASGFQTGPNEKLFF

v_call: TRBV13
d_call: .
cdr3_aa: CASSLSVEQYF

v_call: TRBV9
d_call: .
cdr3_aa: CASSLQGRVGTDTQYF

v_call: TRBV24-1
d_call: .
cdr3_aa: CATSDSGREYEQYF

v_call: TRBV5-6
d_call: .
cdr3_aa: CASSRGARTYEQYF

v_call: TRBV5-4
d_call: TRBD2
cdr3_aa: CASSLGTSGSEVEQFF

v_call: TRBV16
d_call: .
cdr3_aa: CASSRSRGEKLFF

v_call: TRBV19
d_call: .
cdr3_aa: CASSLRPDGAGGNYGYTF